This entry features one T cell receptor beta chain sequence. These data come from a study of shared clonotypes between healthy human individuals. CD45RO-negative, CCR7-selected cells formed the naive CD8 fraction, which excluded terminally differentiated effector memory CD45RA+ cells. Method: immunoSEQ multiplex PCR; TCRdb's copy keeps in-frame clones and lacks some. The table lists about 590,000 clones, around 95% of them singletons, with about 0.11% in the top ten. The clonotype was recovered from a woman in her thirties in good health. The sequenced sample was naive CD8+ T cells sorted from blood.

The CDR3 here is CASSLRPWDGYTF. The DNA of the CDR3 is TGTGCCAGCAGCCTCAGGCCCTGGGATGGCTACACCTTC. V and J are TRBV5-4 and TRBJ1-2, with D unclear. Germline V gene lookup returns CDR1 SGHNT and CDR2 YYREEE (reference sequence). The V end lost 4 bases, the J end lost 6 bases, and 13 bases lay between the germline ends. The CDR3 has 13 residues.